This TCR beta chain was retrieved from a study of cytomegalovirus exposure and HLA in healthy donors. This CDR3 is 12 amino acids long. CDR1 and CDR2 from the germline V gene are SGDLS and YYNGEE. V lost 0 bases, J lost 6 bases, and 7 bases lay in between. Generated by immunoSEQ multiplex PCR, the TCRdb table keeps only in-frame clones and is missing some. The sample includes about 250,000 clones, about 86% of them seen just once. The donors belonged to the roughly 130-subject validation cohort, separate from the 666-subject first cohort. Turning to this clone: Its specificity is not known.

The study's findings and limits: Accounts indicate the classifier identified cytomegalovirus status with strong specificity and sensitivity. Researchers counted over 150 TCR beta chains as cytomegalovirus-associated.

Input material: PBMCs. The clonotype was recovered from a young man in good health and CMV-seronegative. The chain combines TRBV9 with TRBJ2-7, with D possibly being TRBD2 (6 bases). The CDR3 region is CASSVVGGEQYF. CDR3 in DNA: TGTGCCAGCAGCGTAGTGGGGGGCGAGCAGTACTTC.